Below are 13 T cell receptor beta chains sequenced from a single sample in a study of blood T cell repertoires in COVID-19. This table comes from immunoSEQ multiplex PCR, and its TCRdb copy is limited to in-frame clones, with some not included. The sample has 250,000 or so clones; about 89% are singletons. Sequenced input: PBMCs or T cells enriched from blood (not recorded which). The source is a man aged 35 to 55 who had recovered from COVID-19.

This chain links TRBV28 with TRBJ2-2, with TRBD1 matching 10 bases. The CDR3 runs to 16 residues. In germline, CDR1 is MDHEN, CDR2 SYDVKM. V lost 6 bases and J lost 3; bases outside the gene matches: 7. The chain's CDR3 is CASSSYGTGDTGELFF. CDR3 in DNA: TGTGCCAGCAGCTCTTATGGGACAGGGGACACCGGGGAGCTGTTTTTT.

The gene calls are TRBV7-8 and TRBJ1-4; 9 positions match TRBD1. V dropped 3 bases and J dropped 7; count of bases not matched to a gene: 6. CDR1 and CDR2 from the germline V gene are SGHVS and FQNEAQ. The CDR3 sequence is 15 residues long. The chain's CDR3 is CASSFRDRESEKLFF. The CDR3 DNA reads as TGTGCCAGCAGCTTCCGGGACAGGGAGAGTGAAAAACTGTTTTTT. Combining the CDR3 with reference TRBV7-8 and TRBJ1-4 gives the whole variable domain GAGVSQSPRYKVAKRGQDVALRCDPISGHVSLFWYQQALGQGPEFLTYFQNEAQLDKSGLPSDRFFAERPEGSVSTLKIQRTQQEDSAVYLCASSFRDRESEKLFFGSGTQLSVL.

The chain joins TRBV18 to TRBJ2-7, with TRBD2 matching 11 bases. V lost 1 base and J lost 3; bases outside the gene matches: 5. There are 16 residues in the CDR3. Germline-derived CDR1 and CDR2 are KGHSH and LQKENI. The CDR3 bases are TGTGCCAGCTCACCACAGGCGGGGACTAGCGGCTACGAGCAGTACTTC. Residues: CASSPQAGTSGYEQYF.

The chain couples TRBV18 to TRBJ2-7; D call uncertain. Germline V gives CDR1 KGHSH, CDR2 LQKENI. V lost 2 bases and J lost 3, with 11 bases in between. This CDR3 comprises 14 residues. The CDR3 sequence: CASSPYGSSYEQYF. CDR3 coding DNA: TGTGCCAGCTCACCATATGGTAGCAGCTACGAGCAGTACTTC.

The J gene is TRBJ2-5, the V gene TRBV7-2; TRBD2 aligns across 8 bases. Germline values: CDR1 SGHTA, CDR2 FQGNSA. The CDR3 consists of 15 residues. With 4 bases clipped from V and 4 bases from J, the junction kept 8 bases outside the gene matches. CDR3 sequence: CASSSGLGGGETQYF. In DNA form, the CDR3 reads TGTGCCAGCAGCTCGGGACTAGGAGGAGGAGAGACCCAGTACTTC.

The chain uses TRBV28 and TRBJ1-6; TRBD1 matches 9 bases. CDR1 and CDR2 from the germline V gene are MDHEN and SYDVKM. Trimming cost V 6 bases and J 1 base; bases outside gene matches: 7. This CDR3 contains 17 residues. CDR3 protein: CASSPGTGQSYNSPLHF. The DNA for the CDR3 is TGTGCCAGCAGCCCAGGGACAGGGCAATCCTATAATTCACCCCTCCACTTT.

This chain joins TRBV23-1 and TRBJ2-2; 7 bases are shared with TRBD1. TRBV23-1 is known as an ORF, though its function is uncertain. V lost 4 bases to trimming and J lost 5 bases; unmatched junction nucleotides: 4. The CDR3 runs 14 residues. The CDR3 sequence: CASSRQGGTGELFF. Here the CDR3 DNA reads TGCGCCAGCAGTCGACAGGGTGGGACCGGGGAGCTGTTTTTT.

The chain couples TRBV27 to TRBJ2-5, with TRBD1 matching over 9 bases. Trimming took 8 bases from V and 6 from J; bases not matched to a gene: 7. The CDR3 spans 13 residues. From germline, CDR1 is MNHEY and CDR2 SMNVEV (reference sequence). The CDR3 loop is CASGPGTGKTQYF. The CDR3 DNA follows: TGTGCCAGCGGGCCCGGGACAGGGAAGACCCAGTACTTC.

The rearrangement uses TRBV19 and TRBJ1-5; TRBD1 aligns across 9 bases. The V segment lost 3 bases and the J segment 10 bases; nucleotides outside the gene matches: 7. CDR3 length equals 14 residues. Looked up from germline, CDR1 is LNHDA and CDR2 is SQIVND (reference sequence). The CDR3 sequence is CASSIGTGLRPQHF. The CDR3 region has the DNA TGTGCCAGTAGTATCGGGACAGGGCTTAGACCCCAGCATTTT. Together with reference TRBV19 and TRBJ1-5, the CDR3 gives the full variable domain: DGGITQSPKYLFRKEGQNVTLSCEQNLNHDAMYWYRQDPGQGLRLIYYSQIVNDFQKGDIAEGYSVSREKKESFPLTVTSAQKNPTAFYLCASSIGTGLRPQHFGDGTRLSIL.

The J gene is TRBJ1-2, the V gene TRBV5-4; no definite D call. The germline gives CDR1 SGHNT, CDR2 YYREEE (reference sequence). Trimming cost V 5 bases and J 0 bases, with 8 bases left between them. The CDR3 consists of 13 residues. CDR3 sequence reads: CASSGQANYGYTF. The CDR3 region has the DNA TGTGCCAGCAGTGGGCAGGCTAACTATGGCTACACCTTC.

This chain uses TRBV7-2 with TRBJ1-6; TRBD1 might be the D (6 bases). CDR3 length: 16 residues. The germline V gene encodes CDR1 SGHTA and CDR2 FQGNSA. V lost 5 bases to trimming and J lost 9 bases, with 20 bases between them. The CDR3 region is CASSPEYGQGGSPLHF. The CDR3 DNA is TGTGCCAGCAGCCCGGAATATGGACAAGGGGGTTCACCCCTCCACTTT.

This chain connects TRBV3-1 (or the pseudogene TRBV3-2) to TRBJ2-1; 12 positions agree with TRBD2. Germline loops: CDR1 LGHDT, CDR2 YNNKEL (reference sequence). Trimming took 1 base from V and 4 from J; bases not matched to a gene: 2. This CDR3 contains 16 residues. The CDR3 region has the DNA TGTGCCAGCAGCCAAGCTAGCGGGGGGGTTTACAATGAGCAGTTCTTC. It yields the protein CASSQASGGVYNEQFF.

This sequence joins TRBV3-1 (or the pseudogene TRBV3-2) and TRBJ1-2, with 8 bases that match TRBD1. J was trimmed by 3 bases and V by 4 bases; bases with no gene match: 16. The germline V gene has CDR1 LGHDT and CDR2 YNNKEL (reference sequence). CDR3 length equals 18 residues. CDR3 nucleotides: TGTGCCAGCAGCCTTTCTAACTCCGGGACAGGCCATGACTATGGCTACACCTTC. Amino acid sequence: CASSLSNSGTGHDYGYTF.